This TCR beta chain was sequenced for a study of response to subunit inactivated influenza vaccine. The CDR3 is made up of 15 amino acids. The V and J ends lost 5 bases and 0 bases respectively, with 12 bases between them. Germline V lookup: CDR1 KGHSH, CDR2 LQKENI. Points from the study as a whole: Each seasonal flu vaccination may recruit only limited new T cells, authors suggested.

This clonotype was detected ten times or more. The antigen is undetermined. From the RT-PCR reads, TCRdb called clonotypes with MiXCR, one entry per CDR3 protein. The sample gives 530,000 or so distinct CDR3 sequences, around 15% of which show up once; more than 9.5% is in the top ten. The material sequenced was PBMCs from blood, taken less than 13 days after vaccination. The chain joins TRBV18 to TRBJ2-3, with D possibly being TRBD1 (6 bases). This receptor was obtained from a man aged 45-60 years who received an inactivated influenza vaccine. DNA for the CDR3: TGTGCCAGCTCAACACAACAGGGTAGCACAGATACGCAGTATTTT. It translates to CASSTQQGSTDTQYF. Together with reference TRBV18 and TRBJ2-3, the CDR3 gives the full variable domain: NAGVMQNPRHLVRRRGQEARLRCSPMKGHSHVYWYRQLPEEGLKFMVYLQKENIIDESGMPKERFSAEFPKEGPSILRIQQVVRGDSAAYFCASSTQQGSTDTQYFGPGTRLTVL.